The sequence of this T cell receptor beta chain was determined in a study of early T cells in non-severe SARS-CoV-2 infection. Unique molecular identifiers were added to individual cDNA molecules. In TCRdb, the 5' RACE reads were re-called with MiXCR into one record per CDR3 protein. The data show tens of thousands of distinct CDR3 sequences, with approximately 15% seen just once and roughly 7.2% held by the top ten. V was clipped by 3 bases and J by 6 bases; unmatched bases: 2. The CDR3 sequence is 13 residues long. Germline-derived CDR1 and CDR2 are SGHTA and FQGNSA. This clonotype was observed at least ten times.

The receptor was derived from an adult who was a healthcare worker with PCR-confirmed SARS-CoV-2 infection or an uninfected control (not recorded which). The gene calls are TRBV7-2 and TRBJ2-3, with 8 bases identical to TRBD1. The sequenced material came from whole blood. In DNA, the CDR3 is TGTGCCAGCAGCTTGAACAGGGGGGATACGCAGTATTTT. Translated, it gives CASSLNRGDTQYF.